This entry lists 26 T cell receptor beta chains sequenced from one sample in a study of chemoradiotherapy in HPV16-positive cancers. Clones were read by immunoSEQ multiplex PCR, and TCRdb kept only the in-frame ones, dropping some. This sample has about 67,000 clones, with about 88% found just once. The sequencing here drew on blood, taken from a patient who underwent chemoradiotherapy. These TCRs come from a human donor with HPV-associated anogenital cancer.

The chain is built from TRBV19 and TRBJ1-6, with 7 bases lining up with TRBD1. V shed 8 bases and J 7 bases; nucleotides not matched to a gene: 8. The CDR3 runs 14 residues. Germline V CDR1 and CDR2: LNHDA, SQIVND (reference sequence). The CDR3 sequence is CASSPGQRNSPLHF. CDR3 DNA: TGTGCCAGTTCCCCGGGACAGCGGAATTCACCCCTCCACTTT.

The V call is TRBV2, the J call TRBJ2-5, with 7 bases fitting TRBD1. The CDR3 loop spans 16 amino acids. Germline V gives CDR1 SNHLY, CDR2 FYNNEI. Trimming removed 1 base from V and 2 bases from J; junction bases left unmatched: 7. Written as DNA, the CDR3 is TGTGCCAGCAGTGAAGGTAGGGGGCGCACTCAAGAGACCCAGTACTTC. Its protein is CASSEGRGRTQETQYF.

V gene TRBV5-1 combines with J gene TRBJ1-1, with a tentative D call TRBD1 (5 bases). Between the trimmed V and J ends, which lost 2 bases and 7 bases, there was a span of 12 bases. Germline values: CDR1 SGHRS, CDR2 YFSETQ. This CDR3 contains 13 residues. CDR3 region: CASSLPGTVEAFF. The CDR3 bases are TGCGCCAGCAGCTTACCCGGGACGGTTGAAGCTTTCTTT.

The chain carries TRBV5-1 and TRBJ1-1, with a possible D match to TRBD1 (5 bases). CDR3 size: 15 residues. The germline V gene has CDR1 SGHRS and CDR2 YFSETQ. Trimming removed 0 bases at V and 4 bases at J, with 13 bases between. CDR3 protein: CASSLEWGRTTEAFF. Written as DNA, the CDR3 is TGCGCCAGCAGCTTGGAGTGGGGGAGGACCACTGAAGCTTTCTTT.

The chain employs TRBV7-2 and TRBJ2-2; D possibly matches TRBD1 or TRBD2 (5 bases each). The CDR3 has 15 residues. V lost 4 bases to trimming and J lost 1 base, with 10 bases between them. In germline, CDR1 is SGHTA, CDR2 FQGNSA. The CDR3 DNA is TGTGCCAGCAGCTCCGAGGGGCTGAACACCGGGGAGCTGTTTTTT. It translates to CASSSEGLNTGELFF.

The V and J genes are TRBV5-1 and TRBJ2-7; TRBD1 aligns across 8 bases. Germline CDR1 and CDR2: SGHRS and YFSETQ. CDR3 size: 16 residues. With 4 bases clipped from V and 3 bases from J, the junction kept 12 bases outside the gene matches. As DNA, the CDR3 is TGCGCCAGCAGCCACCGCGGTCAGGGGGCCCTCTACGAGCAGTACTTC. Its protein product is CASSHRGQGALYEQYF. The whole variable domain, remainder taken from reference TRBV5-1 and TRBJ2-7, is KAGVTQTPRYLIKTRGQQVTLSCSPISGHRSVSWYQQTPGQGLQFLFEYFSETQRNKGNFPGRFSGRQFSNSRSEMNVSTLELGDSALYLCASSHRGQGALYEQYFGPGTRLTVT.

The gene calls are TRBV27 and TRBJ1-2; 8 nucleotides line up with TRBD1. The CDR3 consists of 13 residues. With V trimmed by 5 bases and J by 6 bases, 5 bases remained unmatched. Germline values: CDR1 MNHEY, CDR2 SMNVEV (reference sequence). CDR3 sequence: CASSPRTGHGYTF. CDR3 DNA sequence: TGTGCCAGCAGTCCTCGGACAGGGCATGGCTACACCTTC.

This clone was counted between two and nine times. This chain joins TRBV6-1 and TRBJ1-5; a possible D gene is TRBD1 (5 bases). Germline V gene lookup returns CDR1 MNHNS and CDR2 SASEGT. V was cut by 1 base and J by 2 bases, with 12 bases left in between. CDR3 length equals 16 residues. CDR3 bases: TGTGCCAGCAGTGAAGTGGGGGGGAGTCGCAATCAGCCCCAGCATTTT. Its protein product is CASSEVGGSRNQPQHF.

The chain links TRBV9 to TRBJ1-4; D is uncertain. Germline CDR1 is SGDLS and CDR2 is YYNGEE. This CDR3 has 13 residues. Trimming removed 0 bases at V and 7 bases at J, with 7 bases between. CDR3 sequence: CASSVGGGEKLFF. For the CDR3, the DNA is TGTGCCAGCAGCGTAGGGGGTGGTGAAAAACTGTTTTTT. The full variable domain, rest sourced from reference TRBV9 and TRBJ1-4, is DSGVTQTPKHLITATGQRVTLRCSPRSGDLSVYWYQQSLDQGLQFLIQYYNGEERAKGNILERFSAQQFPDLHSELNLSSLELGDSALYFCASSVGGGEKLFFGSGTQLSVL.

There are a few counts of this clone. The J gene is TRBJ1-1, the V gene TRBV7-9; D unresolved. Germline V gene data show CDR1 as SEHNR and CDR2 as FQNEAQ (reference sequence). V was clipped by 8 bases and J by 6 bases, with 22 bases between them. CDR3 length: 15 amino acids. The CDR3, as DNA: TGTGCCAGCCCCTCGGGTGAAGGCGCAACCTCTGAAGCTTTCTTT. As protein: CASPSGEGATSEAFF.

The chain uses TRBV5-1 and TRBJ2-1, with TRBD2 matching over 13 bases. CDR1 and CDR2 (germline): SGHRS, YFSETQ. This CDR3 has 15 amino acids. Unmatched junction bases numbered 8, after V lost 4 bases and J lost 10 bases. The CDR3 nucleotides are TGCGCCAGCAGCCAGGGACTAGCGGGGCGGCAGGAGCAGTTCTTC. Its protein is CASSQGLAGRQEQFF. The variable domain in full, completed from reference TRBV5-1 and TRBJ2-1, reads KAGVTQTPRYLIKTRGQQVTLSCSPISGHRSVSWYQQTPGQGLQFLFEYFSETQRNKGNFPGRFSGRQFSNSRSEMNVSTLELGDSALYLCASSQGLAGRQEQFFGPGTRLTVL.

The chain employs TRBV5-6 and TRBJ2-5, with D tentatively TRBD2 (6 bases). The J call may not be correct, given that the DNA end is closer to TRBJ2-7. The CDR3 contains 14 residues. Germline-derived CDR1 and CDR2 are SGHDT and YYEEEE. CDR3 nucleotides: TGTGCCAGCAGCTTTGGAGGGGCCCGAGGCGAGCAGTACTTC. Translation gives CASSFGGARGEQYF.

The chain links TRBV5-8 to TRBJ2-3; D perhaps matches TRBD1 (6 bases). Germline V gene lookup returns CDR1 SGHTS and CDR2 YDEGEE. V dropped 3 bases and J dropped 4 bases, with 21 bases sitting between them. The CDR3 extends over 17 amino acids. As DNA, the CDR3 is TGTGCCAGCAGCTGGAGTCAGTGGGGGCCCCAGGCAGATACGCAGTATTTT. It encodes CASSWSQWGPQADTQYF.

This clone came up once. The gene calls are TRBV28 and TRBJ1-5, with TRBD1 identical over 8 bases. The CDR3 contains 17 residues. Losses at the gene ends were 5 bases for V and 5 bases for J; bases not matched to a gene: 14. The germline V gene has CDR1 MDHEN and CDR2 SYDVKM. As DNA, the CDR3 is TGTGCCAGCAGTCCACACCCCTGGACAGGGACGGATCAGCCCCAGCATTTT. Protein: CASSPHPWTGTDQPQHF.

This clone showed up just once. The genes are TRBV5-1 and TRBJ1-5; the D gene is possibly TRBD1 (6 bases). Germline lookup yields CDR1 SGHRS and CDR2 YFSETQ. The CDR3 runs to 15 residues. Trimming removed 0 bases at V and 7 bases at J, with 14 bases between. CDR3 region: CASSLAGERGQPQHF. CDR3 nucleotide sequence: TGCGCCAGCAGCTTGGCAGGGGAACGGGGACAGCCCCAGCATTTT.

The chain is built from TRBV28 and TRBJ1-5; D might be TRBD1 (6 bases). CDR3 length equals 13 residues. V shed 5 bases and J shed 3 bases, with 8 bases lying between them. Germline CDR1 and CDR2: MDHEN and SYDVKM. The CDR3, as DNA: TGTGCCAGCAGTAGGGACATCAATCAGCCCCAGCATTTT. Amino acids: CASSRDINQPQHF.

This clone was detected once. This rearrangement joins TRBV28 to TRBJ1-2; no definite D call. The CDR3 contains 13 residues. The V end was cut by 6 bases, the J end by 4 bases, with 12 bases between. The germline CDR1 and CDR2 sequences are MDHEN and SYDVKM. The CDR3 DNA reads TGTGCCAGCAGGATGGACGGAGGCTATGGCTACACCTTC. It specifies CASRMDGGYGYTF.

The chain is built from TRBV29-1 and TRBJ1-6; D gene unclear. This CDR3 is built from 14 residues. Per germline, CDR1 SQVTM and CDR2 ANQGSEA. V was pared by 5 bases and J by 5 bases, with 13 bases between. The CDR3 loop is CSVPQDQNNSPLHF. The DNA for the CDR3 is TGCAGCGTTCCTCAGGACCAGAATAATTCACCCCTCCACTTT.

This chain connects TRBV13 to TRBJ2-3; TRBD2 might be the D (6 bases). This CDR3 spans 15 amino acids. Trimming removed 1 base from V and 1 base from J, with 9 bases in between. Germline loops: CDR1 PRHDT, CDR2 FYEKMQ (reference sequence). The CDR3 DNA reads TGTGCCAGCAGCTTAGTTGGCGGGGGCACAGATACGCAGTATTTT. This gives the protein CASSLVGGGTDTQYF.

This chain links TRBV28 with TRBJ2-1; TRBD1 matches 9 bases. This CDR3 has 16 residues. Germline V CDR1 and CDR2: MDHEN, SYDVKM. The V and J ends lost 1 base and 7 bases, in that order; junction bases with no gene match: 8. Here the CDR3 reads CASSLFWGQGSNEQFF. CDR3 nucleotide sequence: TGTGCCAGCAGTTTATTTTGGGGACAGGGTAGTAATGAGCAGTTCTTC.

V usage is TRBV5-4 and J usage is TRBJ2-4; maybe TRBD2 (6 bases). CDR1 is SGHNT, CDR2 YYREEE, per germline (reference sequence). The CDR3 has 16 residues. The V and J ends lost 0 bases and 5 bases respectively, with 15 bases between them. CDR3 DNA sequence: TGTGCCAGCAGCTTGGGGGCGGGGCCGGGAGAAAACATTCAGTACTTC. It translates to CASSLGAGPGENIQYF.

V gene TRBV6-1 combines with J gene TRBJ2-5; no firm D call. The CDR3 is 13 amino acids. Germline lookup yields CDR1 MNHNS and CDR2 SASEGT. Trimming stripped 4 bases from V and 5 bases from J, with 11 bases between. CDR3 loop: CASSAKGWETQYF. CDR3 DNA: TGTGCCAGCAGTGCCAAAGGGTGGGAGACCCAGTACTTC.

The V gene is TRBV2, the J gene TRBJ2-1; 10 positions agree with TRBD2. CDR3 length: 15 amino acids. CDR1 SNHLY and CDR2 FYNNEI come from the germline V gene. The V segment lost 6 bases and the J segment 9 bases; nucleotides outside the gene matches: 11. The CDR3 sequence: CASSAEASGGSEQFF. The CDR3 region has the DNA TGTGCCAGCAGCGCCGAGGCTAGCGGGGGTTCTGAGCAGTTCTTC. The full variable domain, completed using reference TRBV2 and TRBJ2-1, is EPEVTQTPSHQVTQMGQEVILRCVPISNHLYFYWYRQILGQKVEFLVSFYNNEISEKSEIFDDQFSVERPDGSNFTLKIRSTKLEDSAMYFCASSAEASGGSEQFFGPGTRLTVL.

The chain recombines TRBV10-1 with TRBJ2-1, with 12 positions matching TRBD2. Germline assignment: CDR1 WNHNN and CDR2 SYGVQD (reference sequence). CDR3 length equals 16 residues. The junction had 9 bases not matched to a gene; V was cut back by 8 bases and J by 4 bases. The CDR3 DNA follows: TGCGCCAGCTCAGAACTAGCGGGGGGAAGTTACAATGAGCAGTTCTTC. Amino acids: CASSELAGGSYNEQFF.

This chain uses TRBV5-1 with TRBJ2-4; no definite D call. Trimming removed 0 bases from V and 0 bases from J, with 7 bases in between. The germline CDR1 and CDR2 sequences are SGHRS and YFSETQ. This CDR3 is 15 amino acids long. In DNA, the CDR3 is TGCGCCAGCAGCTTGGGGTCGCGAGCCAAAAACATTCAGTACTTC. It is translated as CASSLGSRAKNIQYF.

The rearrangement uses TRBV5-5 and TRBJ1-1, with D uncertain. Germline CDR1 reads SGHKS; CDR2 reads YYEKEE (reference sequence). The germline V and J ends were trimmed by 2 bases and 6 bases, with 8 bases remaining between them. This CDR3 is 12 amino acids long. The CDR3 DNA is TGTGCCAGCAGCTTCCTGGCTTCTGAAGCTTTCTTT. Translating it yields CASSFLASEAFF.